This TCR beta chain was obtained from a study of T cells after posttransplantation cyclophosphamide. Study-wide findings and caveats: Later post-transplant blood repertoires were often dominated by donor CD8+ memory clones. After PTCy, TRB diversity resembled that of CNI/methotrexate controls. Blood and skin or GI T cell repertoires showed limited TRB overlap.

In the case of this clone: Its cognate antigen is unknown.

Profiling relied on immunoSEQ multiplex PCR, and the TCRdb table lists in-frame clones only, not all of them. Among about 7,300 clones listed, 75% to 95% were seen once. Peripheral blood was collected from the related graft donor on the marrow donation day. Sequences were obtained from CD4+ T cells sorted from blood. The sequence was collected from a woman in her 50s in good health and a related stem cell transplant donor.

CDR3 DNA: TGTGCCAGCAGTGGGTGGCGGGGTGGGACGCAGTATTTT. Residues: CASSGWRGGTQYF. The V and J genes are TRBV6-1 and TRBJ2-3, with a possible D match to TRBD2 (6 bases). This CDR3 contains 13 residues. V lost 4 bases to trimming and J lost 9 bases, with 14 bases between them. CDR1 and CDR2 (germline): MNHNS, SASEGT.